Listed below are T cell receptor beta chains from one sample, sequenced in a study of T-cell memory formation after mild COVID-19. MiXCR was run by TCRdb on the 5' RACE reads, yielding one entry per CDR3 protein. This repertoire shows 200,000 to 300,000 distinct CDR3 sequences, 8.5% to 9.5% found once; its top ten account for roughly a fifth. The specimen sequenced was PBMCs or a T cell subset sorted from them (not recorded which). The receptors here all came from a young man who had mild COVID-19 (a few samples of this study predate the infection). Cell type and time point are not known. Each CDR3 is given with its conserved first and last residue. Each record gives: J gene, clone size, V gene, CDR3 length, D gene, CDR3 protein, CDR3 DNA. A D gene is named only where the DNA matches it firmly. The size of a clone is reported for some rows only, either as once, few or many, or as a class for expanded clones.

TRBJ2-2,few,TRBV24-1,19,TRBD2,CATSDFKYSREGIAGELFF,TGTGCCACCAGTGATTTTAAGTATTCCAGGGAGGGTATCGCCGGGGAGCTGTTTTTT
TRBJ1-5,many,TRBV23-1,13,NA,CASSQSANQPQHF,TGCGCCAGCAGTCAAAGCGCCAATCAGCCCCAGCATTTT
TRBJ1-1,few,TRBV10-3,15,TRBD1,CAISDRGQGTNEAFF,TGTGCCATCAGTGATCGGGGACAGGGAACTAATGAAGCTTTCTTT
TRBJ2-7,NA,TRBV10-2,15,TRBD1,CASSDLGQKYYEQYF,TGCGCCAGCAGTGATTTGGGACAGAAATATTACGAGCAGTACTTC
TRBJ2-3,many,TRBV20-1,16,TRBD2,CSARTLLAGGTDTQYF,TGCAGTGCTAGAACCCTACTAGCGGGGGGCACAGATACGCAGTATTTT
TRBJ1-1,few,TRBV6-1,13,TRBD1,CASSDRGLTEAFF,TGTGCCAGCAGTGACAGGGGGTTGACTGAAGCTTTCTTT
TRBJ2-3,many,TRBV5-1,13,NA,CASSLGQTDTQYF,TGCGCCAGCAGCTTGGGCCAGACAGATACGCAGTATTTT
TRBJ2-5,many,TRBV29-1,13,NA,CSVGGSAGETQYF,TGCAGCGTTGGAGGTAGCGCCGGCGAGACCCAGTACTTC
TRBJ2-1,NA,TRBV10-3,13,NA,CAISESGAHEQFF,TGTGCCATCAGTGAGTCGGGGGCCCATGAGCAGTTCTTC
TRBJ2-7,NA,TRBV7-2,15,TRBD2,CASSQGVAGAGEQYF,TGTGCCAGCAGCCAGGGCGTAGCGGGGGCGGGGGAGCAGTACTTC
TRBJ2-7,NA,TRBV10-1,14,TRBD1,CASTGQGKIHEQYF,TGCGCCAGCACCGGACAGGGCAAGATCCACGAGCAGTACTTC
TRBJ2-1,many,TRBV3-1,12,NA,CASSQLGNEQFF,TGTGCCAGCAGCCAACTAGGAAATGAGCAGTTCTTC
TRBJ2-1,once,TRBV5-1,12,NA,CASSLLAVEQFF,TGCGCCAGCAGCTTGCTGGCGGTGGAGCAGTTCTTC
TRBJ2-5,NA,TRBV7-2,16,TRBD1,CASSYGGTGYAGTQYF,TGTGCCAGCAGCTATGGGGGGACAGGCTATGCGGGGACCCAGTACTTC
TRBJ2-7,many,TRBV4-2,15,TRBD1,CASSQPDRGPYEQYF,TGTGCCAGCAGCCAGCCTGACAGGGGGCCATACGAGCAGTACTTC
TRBJ1-5,NA,TRBV2,13,NA,CASRQGGGQPQHF,TGTGCCAGCAGACAGGGAGGGGGTCAGCCCCAGCATTTT
TRBJ2-1,few,TRBV7-3,11,NA,CASQDQGEQFF,TGTGCCAGCCAAGATCAGGGTGAGCAGTTCTTC
TRBJ2-3,few,TRBV29-1,15,NA,CSVEAFSSSTDTQYF,TGCAGCGTTGAAGCCTTTTCCTCTAGCACAGATACGCAGTATTTT
TRBJ1-1,few,TRBV5-1,14,TRBD1,CASSRQGENTEAFF,TGCGCCAGCAGCCGACAGGGAGAGAACACTGAAGCTTTCTTT
TRBJ2-2,few,TRBV9,13,NA,CASSVGPTGELFF,TGTGCCAGCAGCGTTGGTCCCACCGGGGAGCTGTTTTTT
TRBJ1-5,NA,TRBV6-7,16,NA,CASCPQGALSNQPQHF,TGTGCCAGCTGCCCCCAGGGAGCCCTTAGCAATCAGCCCCAGCATTTT
TRBJ1-1,NA,TRBV7-6,17,TRBD1,CASSLAGTALYNTEAFF,TGTGCCAGCAGCTTAGCGGGGACAGCTCTTTATAACACTGAAGCTTTCTTT
TRBJ2-6,NA,TRBV27,15,NA,CASSPEPGGANVLTF,TGTGCCAGCAGTCCCGAGCCGGGGGGGGCCAACGTCCTGACTTTC
TRBJ2-5,many,TRBV11-2,13,NA,CASSLQIEETQYF,TGTGCCAGCAGCTTACAGATTGAAGAGACCCAGTACTTC
TRBJ2-5,many,TRBV10-3,14,NA,CAISESQGRETQYF,TGTGCCATCAGTGAGAGTCAGGGGCGGGAGACCCAGTACTTC
TRBJ1-2,few,TRBV9,13,NA,CASGGPGDYGYTF,TGTGCCAGCGGGGGCCCAGGGGACTATGGCTACACCTTC
TRBJ1-4,NA,TRBV9,15,TRBD1,CASSIRQGMGEKLFF,TGTGCCAGCAGCATCCGACAGGGGATGGGAGAAAAACTGTTTTTT
TRBJ2-7,many,TRBV7-7,14,TRBD2,CASSPGTSGGPQYF,TGTGCCAGCAGCCCCGGGACTAGCGGGGGGCCCCAGTACTTC
TRBJ2-1,NA,TRBV7-2,12,NA,CASSFKYNEQFF,TGTGCCAGCAGCTTCAAGTACAATGAGCAGTTCTTC
TRBJ2-5,few,TRBV4-1,18,NA,CASSHSPLVTNTQETQYF,TGCGCCAGCAGCCACTCCCCTTTAGTGACTAACACCCAAGAGACCCAGTACTTC
TRBJ1-2,NA,TRBV6-1,20,TRBD1,CASSDPDPGRGHRSHYGYTF,TGTGCCAGCAGTGACCCCGACCCCGGCAGGGGGCACCGTAGTCACTATGGCTACACCTTC
TRBJ1-1,NA,TRBV6-1,13,NA,CASRETQGAEAFF,TGTGCCAGCAGGGAAACACAGGGAGCTGAAGCTTTCTTT
TRBJ1-4,many,TRBV4-3,15,TRBD1,CASSQTDRGGEKLFF,TGCGCCAGCAGCCAAACTGACAGGGGAGGCGAAAAACTGTTTTTT